This T cell receptor (beta chain) was profiled in a study of shared clonotypes between healthy human individuals. Turning to the study itself: With ages of 18 to 49, the donors were a couple of women and a few men. Findings and caveats of the study: Relative to their counterparts shared across all four donors, non-shared clonotypes exhibited diminished generation probabilities. Shared clonotypes: about 4.6% naive CD4, approximately 3.4% naive CD8, 2.3% memory CD4, 0.4% memory CD8.

With regard to this clone: The antigen remains undetermined.

The CDR3 loop spans 14 amino acids. V lost 7 bases, J lost 5 bases, and 11 bases stayed unmatched. Germline-derived CDR1 and CDR2 are SNHLY and FYNNEI. CD45RO-negative, CCR7-selected cells formed the naive CD8 fraction, which excluded terminally differentiated effector memory CD45RA+ cells. Genomic DNA of each subset was evenly split across several immunoSEQ plates. Measured with immunoSEQ multiplex PCR; TCRdb has only the in-frame clones, and not every one. The table lists approximately 1.9 million clones, around 95% of them singletons. This chain connects TRBV2 to TRBJ2-7, with 7 positions matching TRBD1. The sequenced sample consisted of naive CD8+ T cells from PBMCs. The origin of this receptor is a man between 18 and 35 years old in good health. Some clones in this sample may be carry-over from other donors' samples. CDR3 coding DNA: TGTGCCAGCACCAGGGACAGAACGGAAAACGAGCAGTACTTC. Translating it yields CASTRDRTENEQYF.